This T cell receptor (beta chain) was identified in a study of cytomegalovirus exposure and HLA in healthy donors. Details on this clone: Antigen unknown.

Nominally healthy donors provided the samples, though records likely missed some immune exposures. Study-wide points: Analyzed later, association rates of TCRs varied across HLA loci, with DRB1 most and HLA-C fewest. What a later analysis showed was that several of the most significant clusters appeared linked to common viral pathogens.

The study ran its PCR with 60 Vbeta and 13 Jbeta primers. The table came from immunoSEQ multiplex PCR; TCRdb's copy has only in-frame clones and leaves some out. There are tens of thousands of clones in the sample, with under 3% held by the top ten. CDR1 LGHNA and CDR2 YNFKEQ come from the germline V gene. J gave up 6 bases and V 4 bases, and 7 bases lay outside the gene matches. The CDR3 has 15 residues. The specimen sequenced was PBMCs. The receptor comes from a female donor in good health and CMV-seronegative. This chain joins TRBV4-2 and TRBJ2-7; TRBD2 matches 12 bases. The CDR3, as DNA: TGTGCCAGCAGCCGGACACTAGCGGGAGGTCGCGAGCAGTACTTC. This sequence encodes CASSRTLAGGREQYF.